These 8 T cell receptor beta chains were sequenced from one sample in a study of vaccination and CD4 T cells after COVID-19. Antigen specificity for these receptors is unknown. Regarding time point: late sampling 161 to 241 days after vaccination in three convalescent patients. Indicated treatment: 10-day PBMC culture with coronavirus spike peptide pools or control peptides (ViraFEST assay). The Oncomine TCR Beta short-read assay was applied to DNA of cultured CD4+ T cells. From the PCR reads, TCRdb called clonotypes with MiXCR, one entry per CDR3 protein. Of about 20,000 distinct CDR3 sequences in the sample, around two fifths were seen once. Material: CD4+ T cells from blood, cultured in vitro, obtained about 7 months after SARS-CoV-2 vaccination. The receptor source for this set is a human donor who had recovered from COVID-19.

As to this clonotype: Relative to the germline gene, one junction end is altered; a read error may explain this. The chain has TRBV20-1 and TRBJ1-3; TRBD1 matches at 8 bases. The V gene's germline CDR1 is DFQATT and CDR2 SNEGSKA (reference sequence). The CDR3 spans 13 residues. The chain's CDR3 is CSANGQGGSTIYF. The CDR3 DNA sequence: TGCAGTGCCAACGGACAGGGTGGAAGCACCATATATTTT.

CDR3 sequence reads: CATSSSWADTQYF. The CDR3 nucleotides are TGTGCCACCAGTTCGAGTTGGGCAGATACGCAGTATTTT. The chain combines TRBV24-1 with TRBJ2-3; D remains ambiguous. The germline V gene encodes CDR1 KGHDR and CDR2 SFDVKD. Deletions cut 6 bases from V and 4 bases from J, with 10 bases between. CDR3 length equals 13 residues.

This rearrangement joins TRBV18 to TRBJ1-6; 10 bases align to TRBD1. Germline V lookup: CDR1 KGHSH, CDR2 LQKENI. The CDR3 spans 13 residues. With 5 bases clipped from V and 8 bases from J, the junction kept 0 bases outside the gene matches. CDR3 DNA sequence: TGTGCCAGCTCAGGGACAGGGGATTCACCCCTCCACTTT. Encoded protein: CASSGTGDSPLHF. The full variable domain, in which reference TRBV18 and TRBJ1-6 provide the parts outside the CDR3, is NAGVMQNPRHLVRRRGQEARLRCSPMKGHSHVYWYRQLPEEGLKFMVYLQKENIIDESGMPKERFSAEFPKEGPSILRIQQVVRGDSAAYFCASSGTGDSPLHFGNGTRLTVT.

The chain has TRBV5-1 and TRBJ2-7; D perhaps matches TRBD2 (5 bases). The CDR3 contains 14 residues. Trimming shortened V by 5 bases and J by 1 base, and 13 bases separated the two germline ends. Germline V gene data show CDR1 as SGHRS and CDR2 as YFSETQ. The CDR3: CASRVRTDSYEQYF. Written as DNA, the CDR3 is TGCGCCAGCAGAGTGAGGACTGATTCCTACGAGCAGTACTTC.

This sequence joins TRBV7-2 and TRBJ2-3; 7 bases agree with TRBD1. V trimming: 5 bases; J trimming: 4 bases; junction bases outside the gene matches: 9. Germline V gene lookup returns CDR1 SGHTA and CDR2 FQGNSA. The CDR3 spans 15 residues. This CDR3 is CASSPNRGAPDTQYF. CDR3 bases: TGTGCCAGCAGCCCTAACAGGGGAGCGCCAGATACGCAGTATTTT.

In DNA form, the CDR3 reads TGCAGTGCTGGGGGGCAGTCCACCAACACCGGGGAGCTGTTTTTT. It translates to CSAGGQSTNTGELFF. The J gene is TRBJ2-2, the V gene TRBV20-1, with D perhaps given as TRBD1 or TRBD2 (6 bases each). Germline loops: CDR1 DFQATT, CDR2 SNEGSKA (reference sequence). CDR3 length equals 15 residues. V dropped 5 bases and J dropped 2 bases, with 15 bases sitting between them.

This clonotype was counted once. The chain joins TRBV7-8 to TRBJ1-3; tentative D call: TRBD1 (6 bases). The CDR3 is 13 amino acids. The germline V and J ends were trimmed by 5 bases and 7 bases, with 12 bases remaining between them. Germline loops: CDR1 SGHVS, CDR2 FQNEAQ. CDR3 loop: CASSANRENTIYF. The CDR3 bases are TGTGCCAGCAGCGCAAACAGGGAGAACACCATATATTTT.

This clonotype was counted a single time. The V gene is TRBV6-5, the J gene TRBJ2-1; D is possibly TRBD2 (6 bases). The V gene's germline CDR1 is MNHEY and CDR2 SVGAGI. This CDR3 spans 15 amino acids. The germline V and J ends were trimmed by 4 bases and 7 bases, with 17 bases remaining between them. The CDR3 sequence is CASSWAGRQWNEQFF. The CDR3 DNA reads TGTGCCAGCAGTTGGGCGGGGAGACAATGGAATGAGCAGTTCTTC.